This TCR beta chain was sequenced during a study of blood T cell repertoires in COVID-19. This CDR3 has 19 amino acids. TCRdb's copy holds only in-frame clones and misses some; the assay was immunoSEQ multiplex PCR. The table shows 250,000 to 300,000 clones, with roughly nine tenths occurring only once. The sample was PBMCs or T cells enriched from blood (not recorded which). The V and J genes are TRBV21-1 and TRBJ1-4; TRBD1 is taken as the D call from the table, unchecked against the DNA. TRBV21-1 counts as a pseudogene. This TCR was recovered from a woman aged 35 to 49 who had recovered from COVID-19. In nucleotides, the CDR3 is TGTGCCAGCAGCGCGGCGCAGGGGGCTTTATTAGTTTTAGCTGAAAAACTGTTTTTT. The encoded protein is CASSAAQGALLVLAEKLFF.